The clone carrying this T cell receptor (beta chain) has a count of ten or more. CDR1 MGHRA and CDR2 YSYEKL come from the germline V gene. The CDR3 consists of 17 residues. V was trimmed by 1 base and J by 3 bases, leaving 17 bases between them. The sample belongs to a study of blood T cells in healthy people across ages. Primers used in a second PCR of about 7 to 12 cycles were a sample-barcoded 5' primer and a J-beta primer mix. TCRdb processed the 5' RACE reads anew with MiXCR; each CDR3 protein has one entry. The sample includes hundreds of thousands of distinct CDR3 sequences, approximately 52% of them seen just once.

The sequencing input was blood. The rearrangement uses TRBV4-1 and TRBJ2-3; possibly TRBD2 for D (5 bases). This sequence originates from a woman aged 80 or over in good health. CDR3 sequence: CASSQGITWRGTDTQYF. The CDR3 region has the DNA TGCGCCAGCAGCCAAGGGATTACCTGGAGAGGGACAGATACGCAGTATTTT.